This T cell receptor (beta chain) is drawn from a study of cytomegalovirus exposure and HLA in healthy donors. Germline-derived CDR1 and CDR2 are GTSNPN and SVGIG (reference sequence). CDR3 size: 14 residues. Trimming took 2 bases from V and 6 from J, leaving 14 bases between them. The PCR had 60 Vbeta and 13 Jbeta primers. The assay was immunoSEQ multiplex PCR, and TCRdb's table has in-frame clones only and misses some. Of around 190,000 clones detected, approximately 9.5% appear once; the ten largest clones hold 1% to 1.5%. This sequence was found in a woman aged 25 to 45 in good health and CMV-seropositive. Sequencing was done on a sample of PBMCs. V and J are TRBV30 and TRBJ1-5; no clear D gene. CDR3 DNA: TGTGCCTGGAGTAACAAGATTGGTCCTCAGCCCCAGCATTTT. It encodes CAWSNKIGPQPQHF.